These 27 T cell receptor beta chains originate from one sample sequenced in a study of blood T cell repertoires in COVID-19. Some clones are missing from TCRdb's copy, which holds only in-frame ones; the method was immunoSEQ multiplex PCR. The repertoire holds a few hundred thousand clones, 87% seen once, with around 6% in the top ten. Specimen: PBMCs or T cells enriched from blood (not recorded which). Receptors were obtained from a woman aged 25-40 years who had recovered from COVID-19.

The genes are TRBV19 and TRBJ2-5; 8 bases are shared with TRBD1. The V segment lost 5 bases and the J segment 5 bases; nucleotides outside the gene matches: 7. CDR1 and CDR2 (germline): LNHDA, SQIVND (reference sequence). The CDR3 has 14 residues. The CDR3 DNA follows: TGTGCCAGTAGTGTGCCAGGGGGCCGGGAGACCCAGTACTTC. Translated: CASSVPGGRETQYF.

CDR3: CASSLSSGSRLEKLFF. Here the CDR3 DNA reads TGTGCCAGCAGCTTATCCTCTGGGTCGCGACTTGAAAAACTGTTTTTT. This chain connects TRBV7-8 to TRBJ1-4; D call uncertain. V was clipped by 2 bases and J by 7 bases, with 17 bases between them. The germline V gene encodes CDR1 SGHVS and CDR2 FQNEAQ. The CDR3 spans 16 residues.

The CDR3 coding sequence is TGCGCCAGCAGCCGGGGTGGAGGGTCCTACGAGCAGTACTTC. As protein: CASSRGGGSYEQYF. The V call is TRBV5-1, the J call TRBJ2-7, with a tentative D call TRBD2 (6 bases). CDR3 length: 14 amino acids. V was cut by 4 bases and J by 1 base, with 12 bases left in between. CDR1 is SGHRS, CDR2 YFSETQ, per germline.

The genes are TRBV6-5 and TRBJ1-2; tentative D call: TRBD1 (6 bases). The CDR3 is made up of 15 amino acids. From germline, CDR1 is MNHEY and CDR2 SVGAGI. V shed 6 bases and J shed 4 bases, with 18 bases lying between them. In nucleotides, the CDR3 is TGTGCCAGCAGCCGGCCTGGAGGGGGGGGCTATGGCTACACCTTC. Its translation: CASSRPGGGGYGYTF.

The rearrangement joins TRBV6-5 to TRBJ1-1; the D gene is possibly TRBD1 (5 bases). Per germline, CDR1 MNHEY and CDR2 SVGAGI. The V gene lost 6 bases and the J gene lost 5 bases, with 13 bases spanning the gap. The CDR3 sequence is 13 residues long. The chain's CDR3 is CASRRDLGTEAFF. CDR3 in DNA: TGTGCCAGCAGACGGGACTTGGGGACTGAAGCTTTCTTT.

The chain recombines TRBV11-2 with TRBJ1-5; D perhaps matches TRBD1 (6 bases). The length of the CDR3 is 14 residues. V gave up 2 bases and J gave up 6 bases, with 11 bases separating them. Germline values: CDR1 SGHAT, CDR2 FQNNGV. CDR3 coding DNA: TGTGCCAGCAGCTTAACAGGGTTCGGTCAGCCCCAGCATTTT. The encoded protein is CASSLTGFGQPQHF.

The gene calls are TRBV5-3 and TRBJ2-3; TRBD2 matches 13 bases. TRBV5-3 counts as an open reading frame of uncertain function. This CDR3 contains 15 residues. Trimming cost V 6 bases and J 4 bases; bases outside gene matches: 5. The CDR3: CARITSGGAPDTQYF. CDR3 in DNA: TGTGCCAGAATAACTAGCGGGGGGGCCCCAGATACGCAGTATTTT.

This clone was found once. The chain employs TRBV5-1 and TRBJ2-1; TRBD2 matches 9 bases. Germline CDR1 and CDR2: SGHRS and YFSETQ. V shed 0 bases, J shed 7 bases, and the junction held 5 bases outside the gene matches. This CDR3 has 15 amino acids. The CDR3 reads CASSLVLAGANEQFF. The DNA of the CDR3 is TGCGCCAGCAGCTTGGTTTTAGCGGGGGCAAATGAGCAGTTCTTC.

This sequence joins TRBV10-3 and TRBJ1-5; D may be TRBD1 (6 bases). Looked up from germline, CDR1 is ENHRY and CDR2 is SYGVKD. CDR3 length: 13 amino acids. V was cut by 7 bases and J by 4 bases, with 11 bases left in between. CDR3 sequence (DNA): TGTGCCATCAACCGGGACAAGAATCAGCCCCAGCATTTT. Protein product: CAINRDKNQPQHF.

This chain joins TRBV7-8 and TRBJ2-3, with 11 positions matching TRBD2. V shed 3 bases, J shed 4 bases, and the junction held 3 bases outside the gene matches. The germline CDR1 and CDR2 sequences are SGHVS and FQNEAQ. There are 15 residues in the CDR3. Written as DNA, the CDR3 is TGTGCCAGCAGCTTCTCACTAGCGGGGGCAGATACGCAGTATTTT. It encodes CASSFSLAGADTQYF.

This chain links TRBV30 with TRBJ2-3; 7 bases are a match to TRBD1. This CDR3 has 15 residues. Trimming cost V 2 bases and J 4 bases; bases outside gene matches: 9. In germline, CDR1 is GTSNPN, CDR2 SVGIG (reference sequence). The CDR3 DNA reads TGTGCCTGGAGTAAGACGGCAGGGGGATCAGATACGCAGTATTTT. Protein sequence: CAWSKTAGGSDTQYF.

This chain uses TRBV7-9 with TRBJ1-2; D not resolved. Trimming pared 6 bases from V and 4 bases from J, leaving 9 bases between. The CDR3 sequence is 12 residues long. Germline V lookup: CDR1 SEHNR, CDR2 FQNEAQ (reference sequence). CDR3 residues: CASSTGVYGYTF. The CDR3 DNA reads TGTGCCAGCAGTACGGGTGTCTATGGCTACACCTTC.

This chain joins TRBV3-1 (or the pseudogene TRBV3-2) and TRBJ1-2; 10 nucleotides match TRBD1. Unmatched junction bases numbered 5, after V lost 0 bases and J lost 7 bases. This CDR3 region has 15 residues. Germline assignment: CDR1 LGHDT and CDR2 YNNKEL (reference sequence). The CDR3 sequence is CASSQDPGTGVGYTF. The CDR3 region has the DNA TGTGCCAGCAGCCAAGATCCGGGGACAGGGGTTGGCTACACCTTC.

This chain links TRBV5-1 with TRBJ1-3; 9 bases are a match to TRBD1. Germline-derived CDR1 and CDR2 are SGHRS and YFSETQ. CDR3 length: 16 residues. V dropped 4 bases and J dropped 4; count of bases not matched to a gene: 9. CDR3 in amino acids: CASSADGQGWGNTIYF. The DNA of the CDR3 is TGCGCCAGCAGCGCGGATGGACAGGGGTGGGGAAACACCATATATTTT.

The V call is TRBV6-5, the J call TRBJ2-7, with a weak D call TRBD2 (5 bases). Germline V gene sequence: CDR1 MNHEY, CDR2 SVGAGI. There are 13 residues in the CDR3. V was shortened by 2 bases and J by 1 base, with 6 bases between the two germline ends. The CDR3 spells CASSYRRSYEQYF. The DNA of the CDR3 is TGTGCCAGCAGTTACAGGAGGTCCTACGAGCAGTACTTC.

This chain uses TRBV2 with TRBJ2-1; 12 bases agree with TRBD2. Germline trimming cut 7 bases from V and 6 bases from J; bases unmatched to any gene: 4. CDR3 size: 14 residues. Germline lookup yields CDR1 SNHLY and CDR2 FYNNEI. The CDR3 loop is CASNRLAGANEQFF. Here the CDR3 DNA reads TGTGCCAGCAATAGACTAGCGGGGGCCAATGAGCAGTTCTTC. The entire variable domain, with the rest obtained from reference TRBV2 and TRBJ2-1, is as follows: EPEVTQTPSHQVTQMGQEVILRCVPISNHLYFYWYRQILGQKVEFLVSFYNNEISEKSEIFDDQFSVERPDGSNFTLKIRSTKLEDSAMYFCASNRLAGANEQFFGPGTRLTVL.

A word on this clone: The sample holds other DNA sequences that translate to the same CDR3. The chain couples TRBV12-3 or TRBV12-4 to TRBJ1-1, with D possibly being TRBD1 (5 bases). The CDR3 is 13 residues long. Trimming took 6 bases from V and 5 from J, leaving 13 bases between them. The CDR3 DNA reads TGTGCCAGCAGCCTCGACAGATCAACTGAAGCTTTCTTT. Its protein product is CASSLDRSTEAFF.

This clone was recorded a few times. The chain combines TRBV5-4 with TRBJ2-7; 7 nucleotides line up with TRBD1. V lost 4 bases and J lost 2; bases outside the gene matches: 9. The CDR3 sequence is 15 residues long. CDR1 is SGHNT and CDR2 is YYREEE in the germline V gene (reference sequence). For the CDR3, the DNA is TGTGCCAGCAGCGCCTACAGGGGCCCCACCTACGAGCAGTACTTC. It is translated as CASSAYRGPTYEQYF. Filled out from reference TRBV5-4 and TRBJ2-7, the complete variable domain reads ETGVTQSPTHLIKTRGQQVTLRCSSQSGHNTVSWYQQALGQGPQFIFQYYREEENGRGNFPPRFSGLQFPNYSSELNVNALELDDSALYLCASSAYRGPTYEQYFGPGTRLTVT.

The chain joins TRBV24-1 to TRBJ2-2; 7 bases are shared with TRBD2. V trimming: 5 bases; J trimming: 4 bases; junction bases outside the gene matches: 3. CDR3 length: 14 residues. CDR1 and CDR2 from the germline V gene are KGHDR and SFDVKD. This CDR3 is CATSGKRGTGELFF. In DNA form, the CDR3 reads TGTGCCACCAGTGGAAAGCGGGGCACCGGGGAGCTGTTTTTT.

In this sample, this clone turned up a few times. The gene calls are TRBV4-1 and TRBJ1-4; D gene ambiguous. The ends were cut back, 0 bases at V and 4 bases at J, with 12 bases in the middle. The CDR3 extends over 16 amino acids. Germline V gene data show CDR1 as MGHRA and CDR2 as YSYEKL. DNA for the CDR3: TGCGCCAGCAGCCAAGATCAAAGACTCGGTAATGAAAAACTGTTTTTT. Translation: CASSQDQRLGNEKLFF.

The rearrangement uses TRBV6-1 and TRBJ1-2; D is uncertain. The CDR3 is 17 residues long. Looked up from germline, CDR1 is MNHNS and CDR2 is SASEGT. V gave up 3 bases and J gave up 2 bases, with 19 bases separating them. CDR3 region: CASSDPAGLQLNYGYTF. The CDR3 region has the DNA TGTGCCAGCAGTGATCCCGCCGGTTTACAGTTGAACTATGGCTACACCTTC.

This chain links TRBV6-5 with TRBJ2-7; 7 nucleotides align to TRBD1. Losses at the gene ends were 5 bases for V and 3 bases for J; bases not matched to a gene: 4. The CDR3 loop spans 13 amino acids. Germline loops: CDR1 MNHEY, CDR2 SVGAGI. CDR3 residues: CASSTRDSYEQYF. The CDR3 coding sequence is TGTGCCAGCAGTACCCGGGACAGCTACGAGCAGTACTTC.

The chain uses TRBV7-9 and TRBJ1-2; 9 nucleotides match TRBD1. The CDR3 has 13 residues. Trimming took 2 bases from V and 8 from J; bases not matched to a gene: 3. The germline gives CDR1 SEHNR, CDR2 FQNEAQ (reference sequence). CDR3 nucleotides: TGTGCCAGCAGCTTAATAGGGACAGGGGGCTACACCTTC. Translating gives CASSLIGTGGYTF.

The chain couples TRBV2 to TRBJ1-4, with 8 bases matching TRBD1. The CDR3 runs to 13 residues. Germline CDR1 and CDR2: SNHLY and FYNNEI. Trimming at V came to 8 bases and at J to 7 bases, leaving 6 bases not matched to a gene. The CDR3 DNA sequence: TGTGCCAGCGATCGGACAGGGCTTGAAAAACTGTTTTTT. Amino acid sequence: CASDRTGLEKLFF. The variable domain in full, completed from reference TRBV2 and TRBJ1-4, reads EPEVTQTPSHQVTQMGQEVILRCVPISNHLYFYWYRQILGQKVEFLVSFYNNEISEKSEIFDDQFSVERPDGSNFTLKIRSTKLEDSAMYFCASDRTGLEKLFFGSGTQLSVL.

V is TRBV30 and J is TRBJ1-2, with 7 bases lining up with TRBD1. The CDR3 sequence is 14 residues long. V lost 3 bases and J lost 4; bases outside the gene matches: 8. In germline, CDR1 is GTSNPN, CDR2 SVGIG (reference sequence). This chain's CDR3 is CAWRTRGNSYGYTF. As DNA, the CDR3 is TGTGCCTGGAGGACCAGGGGGAATAGCTATGGCTACACCTTC.

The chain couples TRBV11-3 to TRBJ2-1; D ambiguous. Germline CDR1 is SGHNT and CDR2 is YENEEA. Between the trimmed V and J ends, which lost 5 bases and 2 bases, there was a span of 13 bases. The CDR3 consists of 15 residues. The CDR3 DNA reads TGTGCCAGCAGCCTCCGAGTAGCACCCTACAATGAGCAGTTCTTC. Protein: CASSLRVAPYNEQFF.

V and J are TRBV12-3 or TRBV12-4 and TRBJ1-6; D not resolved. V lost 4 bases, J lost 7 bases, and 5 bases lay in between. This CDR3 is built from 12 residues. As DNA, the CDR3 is TGTGCCAGCAGTTCACAGAATTCACCCCTCCACTTT. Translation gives CASSSQNSPLHF.